The 27 T cell receptor beta chains below were found in one sample sequenced in a study of blood T cell repertoires in COVID-19. TCRdb's copy holds only in-frame clones and misses some; the assay was immunoSEQ multiplex PCR. The profile shows about 120,000 clones, around 80% of them singletons. Sequenced input: peripheral blood. The receptors come from a woman over 75 with acute or convalescent COVID-19.

This chain uses TRBV12-3 or TRBV12-4 with TRBJ2-7, with D perhaps TRBD1 (5 bases). With 3 bases removed from V and 3 bases from J, the gap between germline ends came to 9 bases. This CDR3 has 13 residues. CDR3 residues: CASSLIDSYEQYF. DNA for the CDR3: TGTGCCAGCAGTTTGATCGACAGCTACGAGCAGTACTTC.

This sequence joins TRBV11-3 and TRBJ2-2; D is unresolved. The germline V and J ends were trimmed by 5 bases and 2 bases, with 6 bases remaining between them. CDR3 length: 13 residues. From germline, CDR1 is SGHNT and CDR2 YENEEA. CDR3 DNA sequence: TGTGCCAGCAGCCTCAGAAACACCGGGGAGCTGTTTTTT. Translating gives CASSLRNTGELFF. The variable domain in full, with the rest retrieved from reference TRBV11-3 and TRBJ2-2, is EAGVVQSPRYKIIEKKQPVAFWCNPISGHNTLYWYLQNLGQGPELLIRYENEEAVDDSQLPKDRFSAERLKGVDSTLKIQPAELGDSAVYLCASSLRNTGELFFGEGSRLTVL.

A few counts support this clone. The chain combines TRBV28 with TRBJ1-5; maybe TRBD1 (5 bases). CDR1 and CDR2 (germline): MDHEN, SYDVKM. V was shortened by 6 bases and J by 3 bases, with 15 bases between the two germline ends. This CDR3 comprises 15 residues. The CDR3 spells CASSKTESYNQPQHF. CDR3 nucleotide sequence: TGTGCCAGCAGCAAGACAGAGAGCTACAATCAGCCCCAGCATTTT.

This sequence joins TRBV28 and TRBJ2-1; 10 bases map to TRBD2. Germline assignment: CDR1 MDHEN and CDR2 SYDVKM. V was clipped by 4 bases and J by 6 bases; unmatched bases: 6. The CDR3 is 15 residues long. The CDR3 nucleotides are TGTGCCAGCAGTTCCGCTAGCGGGGGTCGCAATGAGCAGTTCTTC. Its translation: CASSSASGGRNEQFF.

This chain joins TRBV11-2 and TRBJ1-5, with D unresolved. The V and J ends lost 2 bases and 2 bases respectively, with 10 bases between them. This CDR3 contains 15 residues. Germline CDR1 and CDR2: SGHAT and FQNNGV. The CDR3 DNA is TGTGCCAGCAGCTTATCGCCCAGTGGCAATCAGCCCCAGCATTTT. It is translated as CASSLSPSGNQPQHF. Complete variable domain (other parts from reference TRBV11-2 and TRBJ1-5): EAGVAQSPRYKIIEKRQSVAFWCNPISGHATLYWYQQILGQGPKLLIQFQNNGVVDDSQLPKDRFSAERLKGVDSTLKIQPAKLEDSAVYLCASSLSPSGNQPQHFGDGTRLSIL.

This clone has only one observation. This rearrangement joins TRBV5-1 to TRBJ1-1; 8 bases are a match to TRBD1. Germline V gives CDR1 SGHRS, CDR2 YFSETQ. The trim removed 0 bases at V and 5 bases at J, leaving 12 bases unmatched. The CDR3 has 17 amino acids. In DNA, the CDR3 is TGCGCCAGCAGCTTGGCCCAACCAGGGGGCGTAGGAACTGAAGCTTTCTTT. Protein: CASSLAQPGGVGTEAFF.

The table lists this clone with a few counts. The rearrangement uses TRBV7-2 and TRBJ2-4, with 7 bases lining up with TRBD2. The CDR3 extends over 15 amino acids. CDR1 is SGHTA and CDR2 is FQGNSA in the germline V gene. After removal of 0 bases from V and 7 bases from J, the junction contained 6 bases not matched to a gene. CDR3 sequence: CASSLAGSGVNIQYF. In DNA, the CDR3 is TGTGCCAGCAGCTTAGCAGGCAGCGGGGTGAACATTCAGTACTTC.

The V and J genes are TRBV5-6 and TRBJ1-6, with D tentatively TRBD1 (6 bases). The CDR3 loop spans 16 amino acids. Germline V gives CDR1 SGHDT, CDR2 YYEEEE. The V end was cut by 4 bases, the J end by 8 bases, with 19 bases between. In nucleotides, the CDR3 is TGTGCCAGCAGCCCGGGAACCGGGACATGGCATTCACCCCTCCACTTT. Its translation: CASSPGTGTWHSPLHF. The variable domain in full, completed from reference TRBV5-6 and TRBJ1-6, reads DAGVTQSPTHLIKTRGQQVTLRCSPKSGHDTVSWYQQALGQGPQFIFQYYEEEERQRGNFPDRFSGHQFPNYSSELNVNALLLGDSALYLCASSPGTGTWHSPLHFGNGTRLTVT.

The chain employs TRBV13 and TRBJ2-7; 10 bases line up with TRBD1. Germline V gene sequence: CDR1 PRHDT, CDR2 FYEKMQ (reference sequence). This CDR3 has 15 amino acids. The V gene end was trimmed by 6 bases and the J gene end by 2 bases; junction bases not matched to a gene: 7. Written as DNA, the CDR3 is TGTGCCAGCAGGGGGGGGACAGGGGCGACCTACGAGCAGTACTTC. Its protein product is CASRGGTGATYEQYF.

The CDR3 here is CASSEFAGGRTDTQYF. The CDR3 DNA sequence: TGCGCCAGCAGTGAGTTCGCGGGGGGCCGCACAGATACGCAGTATTTT. The chain uses TRBV10-1 and TRBJ2-3; 8 nucleotides line up with TRBD2. Germline loops: CDR1 WNHNN, CDR2 SYGVQD (reference sequence). This CDR3 region has 16 residues. V was clipped by 1 base and J by 1 base; unmatched bases: 4.

The V and J genes are TRBV7-8 and TRBJ2-7; TRBD2 matches at 8 bases. This CDR3 is 13 amino acids long. Germline loops: CDR1 SGHVS, CDR2 FQNEAQ. V trimming: 5 bases; J trimming: 5 bases; junction bases outside the gene matches: 5. The CDR3 sequence is CASSPGLEHEQYF. In DNA form, the CDR3 reads TGTGCCAGCAGCCCGGGACTAGAACACGAGCAGTACTTC.

J is TRBJ2-3 and V is TRBV10-1, with D possibly being TRBD1 (6 bases). The germline gives CDR1 WNHNN, CDR2 SYGVQD (reference sequence). The CDR3 covers 15 residues. V lost 3 bases and J 0 bases, leaving 10 bases between the germline ends. Here the CDR3 reads CASSDPGASTDTQYF. The CDR3 DNA reads TGCGCCAGCAGTGACCCAGGGGCTAGCACAGATACGCAGTATTTT.

This clone showed up many times. The chain is built from TRBV19 and TRBJ2-7, with 12 nucleotides matching TRBD1. CDR1 LNHDA and CDR2 SQIVND come from the germline V gene (reference sequence). The CDR3 consists of 16 residues. V shed 2 bases and J 6 bases; nucleotides not matched to a gene: 8. The DNA of the CDR3 is TGTGCCAGTAGTATACTACCGGGACAGGGGGCTGGCGAGCAGTACTTC. Protein product: CASSILPGQGAGEQYF. The full variable domain, in which reference TRBV19 and TRBJ2-7 provide the parts outside the CDR3, is DGGITQSPKYLFRKEGQNVTLSCEQNLNHDAMYWYRQDPGQGLRLIYYSQIVNDFQKGDIAEGYSVSREKKESFPLTVTSAQKNPTAFYLCASSILPGQGAGEQYFGPGTRLTVT.

This rearrangement joins TRBV30 to TRBJ1-1; perhaps TRBD1 as D (5 bases). V was pared by 5 bases and J by 5 bases, with 18 bases between. Germline CDR1 reads GTSNPN; CDR2 reads SVGIG (reference sequence). The CDR3 is 14 residues long. The CDR3 loop is CAWLGQGLRTEAFF. The CDR3 nucleotides are TGTGCCTGGTTGGGGCAGGGTCTAAGGACTGAAGCTTTCTTT.

This rearrangement joins TRBV6-6 to TRBJ1-6; the D gene is possibly TRBD1 (5 bases). The V gene lost 7 bases and the J gene lost 10 bases, with 17 bases spanning the gap. The CDR3 totals 14 residues. Germline CDR1 is MNHNY and CDR2 is SVGAGI (reference sequence). CDR3 DNA: TGTGCCAGCACCCAGCGCCCGGGACTGTCACCCCTCCACTTT. Residues: CASTQRPGLSPLHF.

The J gene is TRBJ1-6, the V gene TRBV4-3, with unresolved D. V was shortened by 2 bases and J by 0 bases, with 14 bases between the two germline ends. Looked up from germline, CDR1 is LGHNA and CDR2 is YSLEER. This CDR3 region has 18 residues. The DNA of the CDR3 is TGCGCCAGCAGCCAAAACAGCGGCATTAGCTCCTATAATTCACCCCTCCACTTT. Translating it yields CASSQNSGISSYNSPLHF.

The chain recombines TRBV7-3 with TRBJ2-6; D possibly corresponds to TRBD2 (7 bases). There are 16 residues in the CDR3. V was clipped by 5 bases and J by 4 bases, with 15 bases between them. Germline-derived CDR1 and CDR2 are SGHTA and FQGTGA. In DNA form, the CDR3 reads TGTGCCAGCAGCCCTTGGGGGGGCGGCGGGGCCAACGTCCTGACTTTC. This gives the protein CASSPWGGGGANVLTF.

This clone came up a few times. The chain has TRBV10-2 and TRBJ1-5; D gene ambiguous. The CDR3 has 14 amino acids. Germline-derived CDR1 and CDR2 are WSHSY and SAAADI. V lost 0 bases and J lost 8, with 11 bases in between. The CDR3 is CASSESTRAKPQHF. In nucleotides, the CDR3 is TGCGCCAGCAGTGAGTCTACGCGGGCCAAGCCCCAGCATTTT.

The chain links TRBV6-6 to TRBJ1-5; possible D gene TRBD1, 6 bases. CDR1 and CDR2 (germline): MNHNY, SVGAGI (reference sequence). This CDR3 has 13 amino acids. Between the trimmed V and J ends, which lost 2 bases and 5 bases, there was a span of 7 bases. In nucleotides, the CDR3 is TGTGCCAGCAGTTACGGACAGTATCAGCCCCAGCATTTT. Translating gives CASSYGQYQPQHF.

The chain combines TRBV11-2 with TRBJ2-7; 8 positions agree with TRBD1. Per the germline V gene, CDR1 is SGHAT and CDR2 is FQNNGV. The length of the CDR3 is 15 residues. With V trimmed by 1 base and J by 1 base, 3 bases remained unmatched. The CDR3 sequence: CASSLGRTGSYEQYF. CDR3 sequence (DNA): TGTGCCAGCAGCTTAGGCCGGACAGGGTCCTACGAGCAGTACTTC.

This clone was counted a few times. The V gene is TRBV4-3, the J gene TRBJ2-2, with 8 positions matching TRBD2. CDR3 length equals 18 residues. V gave up 0 bases and J gave up 5 bases; unmatched junction bases: 11. Germline V gene sequence: CDR1 LGHNA, CDR2 YSLEER. CDR3 in amino acids: CASSQDRASGQLTGELFF. The CDR3 DNA sequence: TGCGCCAGCAGCCAAGATCGGGCTAGCGGGCAGTTGACCGGGGAGCTGTTTTTT.

This chain joins TRBV20-1 and TRBJ1-5; D remains ambiguous. Looked up from germline, CDR1 is DFQATT and CDR2 is SNEGSKA (reference sequence). CDR3 length equals 14 residues. The V end lost 3 bases, the J end lost 0 bases, and 9 bases lay between the germline ends. DNA for the CDR3: TGCAGTGCTAGTTGGGGAGATAGCAATCAGCCCCAGCATTTT. Its protein product is CSASWGDSNQPQHF.

As DNA, the CDR3 is TGTGCCAGCAGAGAGGACAGCCTCCATAGCAATCAGCCCCAGCATTTT. As protein: CASREDSLHSNQPQHF. The chain joins TRBV21-1 to TRBJ1-5; the table's D call, TRBD1, was not checked against the DNA. TRBV21-1 corresponds to a pseudogene. This CDR3 comprises 16 residues.

The chain combines TRBV5-1 with TRBJ2-3; tentatively, D is TRBD2 (5 bases). The CDR3 covers 15 residues. Germline CDR1 SGHRS, CDR2 YFSETQ. The V and J ends lost 4 bases and 0 bases respectively, with 12 bases between them. DNA for the CDR3: TGCGCCAGCAGCCCCGGAGGCACTAGCACAGATACGCAGTATTTT. Amino acid sequence: CASSPGGTSTDTQYF.

The gene calls are TRBV11-1 and TRBJ1-2, with a tentative D call TRBD1 (6 bases). Deletions cut 7 bases from V and 6 bases from J, with 21 bases between. The CDR3 totals 15 residues. Germline-derived CDR1 and CDR2 are SGHAT and FQDESV (reference sequence). As DNA, the CDR3 is TGTGCCAGCAACTCTCTCGGGGGGCGCAGAGATGGCTACACCTTC. It yields the protein CASNSLGGRRDGYTF.

This sequence joins TRBV30 and TRBJ1-4; 9 nucleotides line up with TRBD1. The CDR3 sequence is 13 residues long. CDR1 is GTSNPN, CDR2 SVGIG, per germline (reference sequence). V was clipped by 7 bases and J by 8 bases; unmatched bases: 8. This CDR3 reads CASPGQGREKLFF. In DNA form, the CDR3 reads TGTGCCTCGCCGGGACAGGGTCGCGAAAAACTGTTTTTT. The complete variable domain, with remaining parts taken from reference TRBV30 and TRBJ1-4, reads SQTIHQWPATLVQPVGSPLSLECTVEGTSNPNLYWYRQAAGRGLQLLFYSVGIGQISSEVPQNLSASRPQDRQFILSSKKLLLSDSGFYLCASPGQGREKLFFGSGTQLSVL.

CDR3 amino acids: CASSEGQGEYGYTF. The CDR3 nucleotides are TGTGCCAGCAGTGAAGGCCAGGGGGAGTATGGCTACACCTTC. This chain joins TRBV6-1 and TRBJ1-2, with TRBD1 matching 7 bases. The CDR3 has 14 residues. Trimming at V came to 1 base and at J to 5 bases, leaving 4 bases not matched to a gene. Germline V gene data show CDR1 as MNHNS and CDR2 as SASEGT.